The present T cell receptor (beta chain) was sequenced within a study of glioma-infiltrating T cells. Study outcomes and limitations: Very few CDR3 sequences were shared between tissue and blood. Above-expected tissue-blood divergence occurred in all gliomas, most in low-grade ones.

The germline CDR1 and CDR2 sequences are SGHTA and FQGNSA. The J segment lost 4 bases and the V segment lost 3 bases, leaving 5 bases of the junction unmatched. This CDR3 region has 14 residues. This clonotype was picked up a small number of times. What it binds is unknown. Amplification of TCR alpha and beta CDR3 regions from RNA used iRepertoire nested multiplex PCR. From the multiplex PCR reads, TCRdb called clonotypes with MiXCR, one entry per CDR3 protein. This repertoire shows some 130,000 distinct CDR3 sequences, under 25% found once; its top ten account for around a quarter. This sequence was found in a human donor with low-grade glioma or glioblastoma, undergoing nonglioma brain surgery, or in good health (not recorded which). Specimen: glioma tissue, nonneoplastic brain tissue, or PBMCs (not recorded which). The chain couples TRBV7-2 to TRBJ1-1; 7 nucleotides line up with TRBD1. CDR3 residues: CASSFRQGGTEAFF. CDR3 nucleotides: TGTGCCAGCAGCTTCCGACAGGGAGGCACTGAAGCTTTCTTT.